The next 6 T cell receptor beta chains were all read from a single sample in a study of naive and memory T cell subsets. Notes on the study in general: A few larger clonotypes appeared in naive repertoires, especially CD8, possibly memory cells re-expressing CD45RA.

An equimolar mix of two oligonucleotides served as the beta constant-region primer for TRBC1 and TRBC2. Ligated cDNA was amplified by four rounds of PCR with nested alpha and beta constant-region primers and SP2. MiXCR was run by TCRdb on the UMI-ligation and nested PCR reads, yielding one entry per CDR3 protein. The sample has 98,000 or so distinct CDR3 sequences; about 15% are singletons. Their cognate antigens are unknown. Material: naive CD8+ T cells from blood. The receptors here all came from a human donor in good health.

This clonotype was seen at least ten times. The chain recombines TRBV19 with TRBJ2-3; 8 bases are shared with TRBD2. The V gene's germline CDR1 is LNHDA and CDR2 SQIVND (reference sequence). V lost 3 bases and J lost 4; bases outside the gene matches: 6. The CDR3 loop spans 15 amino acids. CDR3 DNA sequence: TGTGCCAGTAGTATCGCCAGCGGGGGAGCAGATACGCAGTATTTT. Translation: CASSIASGGADTQYF.

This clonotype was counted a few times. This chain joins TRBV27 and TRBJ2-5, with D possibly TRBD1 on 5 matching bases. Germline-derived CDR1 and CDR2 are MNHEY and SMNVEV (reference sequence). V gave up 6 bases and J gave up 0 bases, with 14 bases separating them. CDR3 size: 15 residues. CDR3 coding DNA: TGTGCCAGCAGCAAGGACAACCTGTACCAAGAGACCCAGTACTTC. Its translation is CASSKDNLYQETQYF.

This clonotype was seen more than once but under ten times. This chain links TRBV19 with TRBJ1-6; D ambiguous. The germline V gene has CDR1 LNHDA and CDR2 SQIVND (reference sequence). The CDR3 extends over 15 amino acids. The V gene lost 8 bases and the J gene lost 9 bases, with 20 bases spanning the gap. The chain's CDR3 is CASSKEALFISPLHF. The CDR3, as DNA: TGTGCCAGTTCCAAGGAAGCCCTTTTTATTTCACCCCTCCACTTT.

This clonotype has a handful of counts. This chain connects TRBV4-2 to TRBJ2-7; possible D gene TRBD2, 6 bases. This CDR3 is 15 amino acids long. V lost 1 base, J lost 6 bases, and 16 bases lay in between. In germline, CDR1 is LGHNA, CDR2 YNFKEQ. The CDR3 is CASSQVGTPLAEQYF. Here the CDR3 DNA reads TGTGCCAGCAGCCAAGTCGGGACTCCTCTAGCCGAGCAGTACTTC.

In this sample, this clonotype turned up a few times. CDR3: CASSQDRAGASYNEQFF. For the CDR3, the DNA is TGCGCCAGCAGCCAAGATCGGGCGGGAGCGTCTTACAATGAGCAGTTCTTC. The gene calls are TRBV4-1 and TRBJ2-1; 7 nucleotides match TRBD2. Germline V gene data show CDR1 as MGHRA and CDR2 as YSYEKL. V was clipped by 0 bases and J by 4 bases; unmatched bases: 9. This CDR3 is built from 17 residues.

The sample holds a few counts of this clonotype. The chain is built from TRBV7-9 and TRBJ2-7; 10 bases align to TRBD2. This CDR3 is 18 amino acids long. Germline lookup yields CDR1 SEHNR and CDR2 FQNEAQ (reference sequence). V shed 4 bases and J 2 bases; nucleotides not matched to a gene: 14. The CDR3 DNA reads TGTGCCAGCAGCTCCATGATGGGGTCTAGCGGGAGACCCTACGAGCAGTACTTC. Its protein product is CASSSMMGSSGRPYEQYF.